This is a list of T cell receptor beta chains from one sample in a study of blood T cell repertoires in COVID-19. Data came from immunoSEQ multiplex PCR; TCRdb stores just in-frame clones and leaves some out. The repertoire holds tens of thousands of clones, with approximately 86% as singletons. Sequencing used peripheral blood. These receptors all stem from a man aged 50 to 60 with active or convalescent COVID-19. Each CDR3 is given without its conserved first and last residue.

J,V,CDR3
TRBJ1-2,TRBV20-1,SASSGGDQGGNYGYT
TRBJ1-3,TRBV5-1,ASSLGASSGNTIY
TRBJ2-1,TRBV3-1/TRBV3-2,ASSQGRLTSYNEQF
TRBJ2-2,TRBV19,ASSIGTGAGELF
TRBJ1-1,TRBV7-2,ASSLGTATYTEAF
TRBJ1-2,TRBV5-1,ASSPTGQGTWGYT
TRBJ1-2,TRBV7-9,ASSLGQNYGYT
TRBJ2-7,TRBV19,ASKPGQEYSEQY
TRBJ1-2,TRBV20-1,TTGQGHGYT
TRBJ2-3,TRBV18,ASSQRISGGATDTQY
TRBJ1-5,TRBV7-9,ASSLGQVNQPQH
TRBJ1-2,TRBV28,ASTSQDYGYT
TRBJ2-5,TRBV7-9,ASSRLAGGQETQY
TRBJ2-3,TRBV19,ASSIGTASTSTDTQY
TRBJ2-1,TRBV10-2,ASSAPQTYNEQF
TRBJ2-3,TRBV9,ASSVLAGGGTDTQY
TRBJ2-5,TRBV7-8,ASSFVGRAGEETQY
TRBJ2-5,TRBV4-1,ASSQDVTRDRKTQY
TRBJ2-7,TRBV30,AWSYNTGTYEQY
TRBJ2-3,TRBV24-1,ATSDLVGAGGTDTQY
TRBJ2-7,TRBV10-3,ATGLGTASSYEQY
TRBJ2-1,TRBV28,ASSLITENPYNEQF
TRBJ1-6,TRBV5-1,ASSWGQGANSPLH
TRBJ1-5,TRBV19,ASNQQGLQPQH
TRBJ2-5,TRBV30,AWTSGGAGETQY
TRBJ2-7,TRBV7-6,ASSLGAGGHEQY
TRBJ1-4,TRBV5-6,ASSLSQGGWGNEKLF
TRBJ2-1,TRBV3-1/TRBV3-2,ASSQGAEQF
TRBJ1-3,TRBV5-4,ASSSSRTGTGNTIY